This paragraph covers one T cell receptor beta chain sequence. Its antigen is not known. Sequenced by immunoSEQ multiplex PCR; TCRdb stores in-frame clones only, minus some. The sample lists some 66,000 clones; about nine tenths were seen once. These data are taken from a study of Tregs in tolerant kidney transplant recipients. Study context: Mixed chimerism was transient after nonmyeloablative marrow transplants from related graft donors.

Thawed PBMCs were FACS-sorted into unstimulated CD4+CD25+CD127- regulatory T cells, CD4+CD25- non-regulatory cells, CD4 and CD8 cells. CDR3 size: 21 residues. In germline, CDR1 is SGHVS, CDR2 FQNEAQ. V lost 2 bases and J lost 4; bases outside the gene matches: 21. Findings and caveats of the study: Changing PCR primers prevented nucleotide comparison between some patients' samples. Few patients were studied, so findings need validation in larger groups.

The sequencing here drew on CD8+ T cells from blood, taken before the transplant. The chain employs TRBV7-8 and TRBJ2-7, with 12 nucleotides matching TRBD2. The receptor's source is a human donor who received a combined kidney and bone marrow transplant. The CDR3 DNA reads as TGTGCCAGCAGCTTATCGGTCCTCGGTGGACTAGCGGGACGGGGCGGTTACGAGCAGTACTTC. As protein: CASSLSVLGGLAGRGGYEQYF.